A selection of T cell receptor beta chains follows, all from one sample in a study of blood T cells in healthy people across ages. MiXCR was run by TCRdb on the 5' RACE reads, yielding one entry per CDR3 protein. The sample includes some 1 million distinct CDR3 sequences, 45% of them seen just once. Sequenced input: blood. Every receptor here comes from a woman aged 55-70 years in good health. Each CDR3 is given with its conserved first and last residue. A D gene is named only where the DNA matches it firmly. Clone size, where shown, is once, few, many, or a class for clones that have expanded.

V: TRBV19
size: NA
J: TRBJ2-3
D: TRBD2
CDR3: CASSVRREEREIDTQYF
DNA: TGTGCCAGTAGTGTAAGGAGAGAGGAGCGGGAGATAGATACGCAGTATTTT

V: TRBV6-6
size: few
J: TRBJ1-2
D: NA
CDR3: CASRQQAEGGYTF
DNA: TGTGCCAGCAGGCAACAGGCTGAGGGTGGCTACACCTTC

V: TRBV12-3/TRBV12-4
size: NA
J: TRBJ2-1
D: TRBD2
CDR3: CASSYQRGRQFF
DNA: TGTGCCAGCAGTTACCAGCGGGGACGGCAGTTCTTC

V: TRBV28
size: NA
J: TRBJ2-3
D: NA
CDR3: CASSERGKAQYF
DNA: TGTGCCAGCAGTGAAAGGGGGAAAGCGCAGTATTTT

V: TRBV30
size: NA
J: TRBJ1-2
D: TRBD1
CDR3: CAWNRDRNYGYTF
DNA: TGTGCCTGGAACAGGGACAGAAACTATGGCTACACCTTC

V: TRBV6-5
size: NA
J: TRBJ2-5
D: NA
CDR3: CASSYSSGWETQYF
DNA: TGTGCCAGCAGTTACTCATCTGGCTGGGAGACCCAGTACTTC

V: TRBV9
size: NA
J: TRBJ1-1
D: TRBD1
CDR3: CASSCSGDSPEAFF
DNA: TGTGCCAGCAGCTGCTCCGGGGACAGCCCGGAAGCTTTCTTT

V: TRBV20-1
size: NA
J: TRBJ2-7
D: TRBD2
CDR3: CSAELAGGPYERYF
DNA: TGCAGTGCTGAACTAGCGGGAGGGCCCTACGAGCGGTACTTC

V: TRBV20-1
size: few
J: TRBJ2-3
D: TRBD2
CDR3: CSAMIGTSGTDTQYF
DNA: TGCAGTGCTATGATAGGGACTAGCGGCACAGATACGCAGTATTTT

V: TRBV6-5
size: NA
J: TRBJ2-5
D: TRBD2
CDR3: CASSYKSGRWETQYF
DNA: TGTGCCAGCAGTTATAAGAGCGGGAGGTGGGAGACCCAGTACTTC

V: TRBV24-1
size: few
J: TRBJ2-7
D: NA
CDR3: CATSDPKTKPLGEQYF
DNA: TGTGCCACCAGTGATCCAAAGACAAAACCCTTGGGCGAGCAGTACTTC

V: TRBV11-2
size: few
J: TRBJ2-1
D: NA
CDR3: CASSLVGSGYEQFF
DNA: TGTGCCAGCAGCTTAGTCGGGAGTGGCTATGAGCAGTTCTTC

V: TRBV27
size: few
J: TRBJ1-2
D: NA
CDR3: CASSTIPAYYGYTF
DNA: TGTGCCAGCAGTACGATACCTGCCTACTATGGCTACACCTTC

V: TRBV11-2
size: many
J: TRBJ2-3
D: TRBD2
CDR3: CASSLRLAGAIDTQYF
DNA: TGTGCCAGCAGCTTACGCCTAGCGGGAGCTATTGATACGCAGTATTTT

V: TRBV29-1
size: NA
J: TRBJ2-1
D: NA
CDR3: CSVAIGSSQNEQFF
DNA: TGCAGCGTGGCAATAGGGTCTTCGCAAAATGAGCAGTTCTTC

V: TRBV2
size: NA
J: TRBJ1-2
D: NA
CDR3: CASREYASGYTF
DNA: TGTGCCAGCAGGGAATATGCGTCTGGCTACACCTTC

V: TRBV4-1
size: NA
J: TRBJ2-5
D: NA
CDR3: CASSQDDLGGHQETQYF
DNA: TGCGCCAGCAGCCAAGACGACCTAGGGGGGCACCAAGAGACCCAGTACTTC

V: TRBV9
size: NA
J: TRBJ2-1
D: TRBD2
CDR3: CASSKRLAGEGWDNEQFF
DNA: TGTGCCAGCAGCAAACGACTAGCGGGAGAGGGGTGGGACAATGAGCAGTTCTTC

V: TRBV10-3
size: NA
J: TRBJ2-2
D: NA
CDR3: CAIRDTPSGELFF
DNA: TGTGCCATCAGAGACACTCCTTCGGGGGAGCTGTTTTTT

V: TRBV6-1
size: NA
J: TRBJ2-7
D: NA
CDR3: CASSSPGTYYEQYF
DNA: TGTGCCAGTAGTAGTCCCGGGACGTACTACGAGCAGTACTTC

V: TRBV29-1
size: NA
J: TRBJ2-4
D: NA
CDR3: CSVEGVRTGNIQYF
DNA: TGCAGCGTTGAAGGGGTGAGGACCGGTAACATTCAGTACTTC

V: TRBV19
size: NA
J: TRBJ1-5
D: NA
CDR3: CASSIEQGGNQPQHF
DNA: TGTGCCAGTAGTATCGAACAGGGTGGCAATCAGCCCCAGCATTTT

V: TRBV10-2
size: few
J: TRBJ2-7
D: TRBD2
CDR3: CASMEQGLAGGEQYF
DNA: TGCGCCAGCATGGAGCAGGGACTAGCGGGAGGCGAGCAGTACTTC

V: TRBV5-1
size: NA
J: TRBJ1-1
D: TRBD1
CDR3: CASSQGIRTGVNTEAFF
DNA: TGCGCCAGCAGCCAGGGAATTAGGACAGGGGTGAACACTGAAGCTTTCTTT

V: TRBV27
size: NA
J: TRBJ2-4
D: TRBD2
CDR3: CASRPLAGGPIIQQYF
DNA: TGTGCCAGCAGACCATTAGCGGGAGGGCCGATCATCCAGCAGTACTTC

V: TRBV14
size: few
J: TRBJ2-7
D: TRBD2
CDR3: CASSLLAGEGYEQYF
DNA: TGTGCCAGCAGCCTTTTAGCGGGAGAGGGCTACGAGCAGTACTTC

V: TRBV5-4
size: NA
J: TRBJ2-5
D: NA
CDR3: CASSLEQGPYNEQYF
DNA: TGTGCCAGCAGCTTGGAACAGGGCCCCTACAATGAGCAGTACTTC

V: TRBV12-3/TRBV12-4
size: few
J: TRBJ2-4
D: NA
CDR3: CASSSLVQPKNIQYF
DNA: TGTGCCAGCAGTAGTTTAGTCCAACCTAAAAACATTCAGTACTTC

V: TRBV19
size: NA
J: TRBJ2-6
D: NA
CDR3: CASSIGGFSSGANVLTF
DNA: TGTGCCAGTAGTATAGGAGGGTTCAGCTCTGGGGCCAACGTCCTGACTTTC

V: TRBV11-2
size: NA
J: TRBJ2-7
D: NA
CDR3: CATRVGGSSSEQYF
DNA: TGTGCCACCAGAGTTGGGGGTAGTTCCTCCGAGCAGTACTTC

V: TRBV6-5
size: NA
J: TRBJ2-5
D: NA
CDR3: CASSDAGPQETQYF
DNA: TGTGCCAGCAGTGACGCCGGGCCTCAAGAGACCCAGTACTTC

V: TRBV27
size: NA
J: TRBJ2-7
D: TRBD2
CDR3: CASSELARTYEQYF
DNA: TGTGCCAGCAGCGAACTAGCGAGAACCTACGAGCAGTACTTC

V: TRBV2
size: many
J: TRBJ1-2
D: NA
CDR3: CASSEEISADYGYTF
DNA: TGTGCCAGCAGTGAAGAGATCTCGGCGGACTATGGCTACACCTTC

V: TRBV20-1
size: many
J: TRBJ2-5
D: NA
CDR3: CSAGYYRGQETQYF
DNA: TGCAGTGCGGGGTATTACCGTGGGCAAGAGACCCAGTACTTC